The T cell receptor beta chain described here comes from a study of T cells in Graves' hyperthyroidism and ophthalmopathy. Amplification targeted TCR beta CDR3 regions from RNA transcripts. In the first-round RT-PCR of the TCR CDR3, the HTBI primer set was used. One entry per CDR3 protein, called by TCRdb with MiXCR from the multiplex PCR reads. This repertoire shows about 610,000 distinct CDR3 sequences, about 14% found once; its top ten account for 4.3%. Study results and caveats: In validation, the model predicted ophthalmopathy. These predictions came a median roughly 6 months before onset.

Ten or more counts support this clonotype. No antigen is known for it. This clonotype was obtained from a middle-aged woman with Graves' ophthalmopathy. What was sequenced was blood.

CDR3 residues: CASSLSQGGDEQYF. The CDR3 nucleotides are TGTGCCAGCAGTTTAAGCCAGGGGGGCGACGAGCAGTACTTC. The chain links TRBV28 to TRBJ2-7; the D gene is possibly TRBD1 (7 bases). Looked up from germline, CDR1 is MDHEN and CDR2 is SYDVKM. CDR3 length: 14 amino acids. V gave up 2 bases and J gave up 5 bases, with 13 bases separating them.